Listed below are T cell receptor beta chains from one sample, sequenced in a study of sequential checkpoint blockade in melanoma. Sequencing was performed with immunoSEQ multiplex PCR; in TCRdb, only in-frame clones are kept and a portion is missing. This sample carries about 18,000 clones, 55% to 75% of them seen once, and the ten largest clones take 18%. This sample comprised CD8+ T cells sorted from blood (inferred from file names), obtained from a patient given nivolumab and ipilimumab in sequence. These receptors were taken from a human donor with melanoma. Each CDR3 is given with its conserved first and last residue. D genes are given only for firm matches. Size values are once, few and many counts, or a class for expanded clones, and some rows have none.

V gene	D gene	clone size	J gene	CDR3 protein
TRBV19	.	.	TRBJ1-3	CAASAGSSGNTIYF
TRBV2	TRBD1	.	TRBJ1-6	CASRLGTADYNSPLHF
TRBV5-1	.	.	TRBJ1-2	CASSLAEQGSVYGYTF
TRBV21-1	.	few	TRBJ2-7	CASSTRDPNPYEQYF
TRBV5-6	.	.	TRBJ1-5	CASSLGGQSRIQPQHF
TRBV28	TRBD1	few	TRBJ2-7	CASSLAQGGEQYF
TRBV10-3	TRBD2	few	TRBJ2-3	CAISVGSGSPSYTDTQYF
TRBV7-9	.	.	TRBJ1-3	CASSFGGNTIYF
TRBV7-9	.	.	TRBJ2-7	CASSLAGALSYEQYF
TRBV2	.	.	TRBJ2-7	CASSEYTGTSYEQYF
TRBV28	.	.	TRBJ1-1	CASSKNTEAFF
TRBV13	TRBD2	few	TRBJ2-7	CASSDGGYSYEQYF
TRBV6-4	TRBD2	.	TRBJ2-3	CASSDSTSGGTDTQYF
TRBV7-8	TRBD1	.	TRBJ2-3	CASSLIRGPGGDTQYF
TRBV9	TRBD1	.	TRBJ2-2	CASSGGTGNTGELFF
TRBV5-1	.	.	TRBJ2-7	CASSLYTGYEQYF
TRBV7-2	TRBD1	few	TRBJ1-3	CASSSYPGQRGNTIYF
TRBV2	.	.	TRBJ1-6	CASSIPDGNSPLHF
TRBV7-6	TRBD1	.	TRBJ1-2	CASSFGQGRYGYTF
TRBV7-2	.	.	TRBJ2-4	CASSFIGPGNIQYF
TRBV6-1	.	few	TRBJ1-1	CASTPLLGTEAFF
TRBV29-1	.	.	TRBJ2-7	CSATSSAQVVQYF
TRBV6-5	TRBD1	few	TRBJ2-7	CASSFGTGATYEQYF
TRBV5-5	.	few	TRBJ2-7	CASSYTYEQYF
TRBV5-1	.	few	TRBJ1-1	CASSLAGGYTEAFF
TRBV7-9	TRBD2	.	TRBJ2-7	CASSLGTSLYEQYF
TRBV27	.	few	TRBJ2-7	CASSLWGSYEQYF